These T cell receptor beta chains were read from a single sample in a study of response to subunit inactivated influenza vaccine. Each CDR3 protein gets one entry after TCRdb re-called the RT-PCR reads with MiXCR. Of fewer than 650,000 distinct CDR3 sequences detected, 10% to 15% appear once; the ten largest clones hold roughly 13%. The sequencing used PBMCs from blood, collected more than 35 days after vaccination. These TCRs come from a middle-aged man who received an inactivated influenza vaccine. The CDR3 runs from the conserved cysteine through the conserved F or W. Clone size is stated in some rows and not others, as once, few, many or a class when expanded.

CDR3aa	abundance	v_gene	j_gene	len
CASSHSGRTDTQYF	few	TRBV3-1	TRBJ2-3	14
CASNPTGGNTGELFF	-	TRBV7-6	TRBJ2-2	15
CAISRDLRAYGYTF	few	TRBV10-3	TRBJ1-2	14
CAIIPTTELHEQYF	few	TRBV10-3	TRBJ2-7	14
CAIPPRGRNEQFF	-	TRBV10-3	TRBJ2-1	13
CASSPGTGSTEAFF	many	TRBV12-3/TRBV12-4	TRBJ1-1	14
CSADRGGYEQYF	many	TRBV29-1	TRBJ2-7	12
CASSILATAYNEQFF	-	TRBV7-2	TRBJ2-1	15
CASSLSVEGEQFF	-	TRBV7-9	TRBJ2-1	13
CSARVWSLAGGLTDTQYF	few	TRBV20-1	TRBJ2-3	18
CASIFPRTGDNEQFF	few	TRBV2	TRBJ2-1	15
CATRDLNYGYTF	few	TRBV24-1	TRBJ1-2	12
CASSRGGAESTTDTQYF	-	TRBV4-2	TRBJ2-3	17
CSARDPRGGNTIYF	-	TRBV20-1	TRBJ1-3	14
CASSFDERSYEQYF	-	TRBV7-8	TRBJ2-7	14
CASSARRGIYGYTF	few	TRBV7-2	TRBJ1-2	14
CASSPGLGYNEQFF	-	TRBV9	TRBJ2-1	14
CASSMGSAHEAFF	-	TRBV19	TRBJ1-1	13
CASSYSSGGASDTQYF	-	TRBV4-2	TRBJ2-3	16
CASSLDGGSADTQYF	few	TRBV7-2	TRBJ2-3	15
CASSLGPDGTYEQYF	few	TRBV7-7	TRBJ2-7	15
CASSAGQAGGYTF	few	TRBV7-2	TRBJ1-2	13
CASSFGGKRQPQHF	-	TRBV12-3/TRBV12-4	TRBJ1-5	14
CASSQTRTGAYEQYF	few	TRBV4-3	TRBJ2-7	15
CSVGMGDRVLGGYTF	-	TRBV29-1	TRBJ1-2	15